Included here is one T cell receptor (beta chain) sequence, with context. Its target is unknown. The CDR3 loop spans 14 amino acids. Germline CDR1 SNHLY, CDR2 FYNNEI. V gave up 5 bases and J gave up 3 bases, with 11 bases separating them. This PCR relied on a set of 60 Vbeta primers and 13 Jbeta primers. This table comes from immunoSEQ multiplex PCR, and its TCRdb copy is limited to in-frame clones, with some not included. Of around 70,000 clones in the sample, 75% were seen once. These donors, healthy bone marrow donors, were studied. Though probably carrying unrecorded immune exposures, donors were nominally healthy at sampling. The source of the sample is a study of cytomegalovirus exposure and HLA in healthy donors. Regarding the study as a whole: A list of roughly 160 TCR beta chains associated with cytomegalovirus was given. In a later analysis, a missense DCLRE1C variant was linked to TCR beta V- and J-gene trimming.

The chain combines TRBV2 with TRBJ1-5, with a weak D call TRBD1 (5 bases). The clonotype comes from a man aged 70-80 years in good health and CMV-seronegative. Sequenced input: PBMCs. CDR3 sequence reads: CASSYRQSNQPQHF. In DNA, the CDR3 is TGTGCCAGCAGTTATAGACAGTCCAATCAGCCCCAGCATTTT. Looking up the rest from reference TRBV2 and TRBJ1-5 gives the full variable domain: EPEVTQTPSHQVTQMGQEVILRCVPISNHLYFYWYRQILGQKVEFLVSFYNNEISEKSEIFDDQFSVERPDGSNFTLKIRSTKLEDSAMYFCASSYRQSNQPQHFGDGTRLSIL.